This T cell receptor (beta chain) was sequenced in a study of shared clonotypes between healthy human individuals. Profiling relied on immunoSEQ multiplex PCR, and the TCRdb table lists in-frame clones only, not all of them. The sample gives about 2.5 million clones, 85% to 95% of which show up once; 0.3% to 0.45% is in the top ten. Germline CDR1 and CDR2: SGHRS and YFSETQ. The CDR3 runs to 14 residues. Between the trimmed V and J ends, which lost 2 bases and 0 bases, there was a span of 9 bases. This clonotype was sampled from a man between 18 and 35 years old in good health. Some clones in this sample may be carry-over from other donors' samples. The sample taken for sequencing was naive CD4+ T cells from PBMCs. The subset: CD45RA+ positively selected. The rearrangement uses TRBV5-1 and TRBJ2-7; maybe TRBD1 (5 bases). This chain's CDR3 is CASSLRQRSYEQYF. In nucleotides, the CDR3 is TGCGCCAGCAGCTTAAGACAGCGCTCCTACGAGCAGTACTTC.